This T cell receptor beta chain was captured by sequencing in a study of blood T cell repertoires in COVID-19. As for the study in general: Acute-phase and convalescent COVID-19 samples originated in the United States, Italy and Spain. Sample material is recorded as cDNA or gDNA derived from T cells, B-cell-depleted T cells, or PBMCs.

Methods used by the authors: The authors estimated nucleated cell counts from reference gene primer amplification. The data were produced by immunoSEQ multiplex PCR, yet TCRdb's version contains in-frame clones alone and is incomplete. V and J calls and clone size are copied from that table; D and trimming were computed from the DNA. The sample has under 250,000 clones, around 84% seen once. This CDR3 contains 13 residues. The V gene's germline CDR1 is SEHNR and CDR2 FQNEAQ (reference sequence). The V gene lost 4 bases and the J gene lost 8 bases, with 14 bases spanning the gap. Sequencing was performed on peripheral blood. The origin of this receptor is a human donor in a cohort sampled during active COVID-19. This sequence joins TRBV7-9 and TRBJ1-1, with TRBD1 as a possible D gene (6 bases). The CDR3 DNA reads as TGTGCCAGCAGCTCGAGACAGGTAGGGGAAGCTTTCTTT. Residues: CASSSRQVGEAFF.